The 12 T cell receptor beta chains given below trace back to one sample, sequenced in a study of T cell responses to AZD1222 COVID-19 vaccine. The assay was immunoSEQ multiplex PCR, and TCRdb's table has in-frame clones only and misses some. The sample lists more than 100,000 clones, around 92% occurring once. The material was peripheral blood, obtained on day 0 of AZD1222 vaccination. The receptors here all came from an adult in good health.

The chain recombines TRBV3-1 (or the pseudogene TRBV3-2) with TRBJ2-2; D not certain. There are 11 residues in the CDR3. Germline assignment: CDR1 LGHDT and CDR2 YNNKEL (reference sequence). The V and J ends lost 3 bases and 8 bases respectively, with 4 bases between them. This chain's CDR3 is CASSHPGELFF. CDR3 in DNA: TGTGCCAGCAGCCATCCGGGGGAGCTGTTTTTT.

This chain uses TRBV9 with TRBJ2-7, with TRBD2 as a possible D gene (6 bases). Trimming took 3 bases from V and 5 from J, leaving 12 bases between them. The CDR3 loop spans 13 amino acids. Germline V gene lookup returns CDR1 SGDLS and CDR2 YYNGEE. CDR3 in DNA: TGTGCCAGCAGCGAAACGGGGGAACACGAGCAGTACTTC. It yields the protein CASSETGEHEQYF.

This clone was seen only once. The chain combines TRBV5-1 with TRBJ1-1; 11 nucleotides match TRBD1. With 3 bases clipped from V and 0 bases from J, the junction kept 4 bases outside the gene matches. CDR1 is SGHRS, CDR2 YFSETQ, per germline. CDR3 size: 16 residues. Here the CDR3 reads CASSSGTGGMNTEAFF. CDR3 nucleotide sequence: TGCGCCAGCAGCTCGGGGACAGGGGGAATGAACACTGAAGCTTTCTTT.

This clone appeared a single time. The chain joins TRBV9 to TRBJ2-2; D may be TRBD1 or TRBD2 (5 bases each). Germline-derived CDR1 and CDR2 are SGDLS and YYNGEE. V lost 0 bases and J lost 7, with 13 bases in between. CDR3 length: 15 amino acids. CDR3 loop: CASSVGGPDNGELFF. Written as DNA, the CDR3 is TGTGCCAGCAGCGTAGGGGGACCAGACAACGGGGAGCTGTTTTTT.

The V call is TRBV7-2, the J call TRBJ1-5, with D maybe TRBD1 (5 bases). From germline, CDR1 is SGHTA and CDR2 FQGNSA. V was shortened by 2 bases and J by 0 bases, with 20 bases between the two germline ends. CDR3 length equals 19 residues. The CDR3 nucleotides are TGTGCCAGCAGCTTATACCCATGGCAGGGCGAATATAGCAATCAGCCCCAGCATTTT. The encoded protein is CASSLYPWQGEYSNQPQHF.

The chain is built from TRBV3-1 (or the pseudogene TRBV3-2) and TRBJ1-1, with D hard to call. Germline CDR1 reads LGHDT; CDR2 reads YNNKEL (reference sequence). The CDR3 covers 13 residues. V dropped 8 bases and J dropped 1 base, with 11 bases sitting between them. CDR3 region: CASDPGGNTEAFF. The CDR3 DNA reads TGTGCCAGCGATCCTGGAGGGAACACTGAAGCTTTCTTT.

The CDR3 DNA sequence: TGTGCCACCAGCAGAGTACTAGCGCCTGGGGGGGAGACCCAGTACTTC. Translation gives CATSRVLAPGGETQYF. The gene calls are TRBV15 and TRBJ2-5, with TRBD2 matching 7 bases. CDR3 length equals 16 residues. Germline values: CDR1 LNHNV, CDR2 YYDKDF (reference sequence). Trimming at V came to 1 base and at J to 5 bases, leaving 10 bases not matched to a gene.

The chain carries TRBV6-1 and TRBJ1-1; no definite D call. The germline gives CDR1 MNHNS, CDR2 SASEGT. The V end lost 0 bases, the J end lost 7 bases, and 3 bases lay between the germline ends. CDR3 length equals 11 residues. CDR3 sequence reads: CASSEAGEAFF. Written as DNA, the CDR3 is TGTGCCAGCAGTGAAGCGGGTGAAGCTTTCTTT.

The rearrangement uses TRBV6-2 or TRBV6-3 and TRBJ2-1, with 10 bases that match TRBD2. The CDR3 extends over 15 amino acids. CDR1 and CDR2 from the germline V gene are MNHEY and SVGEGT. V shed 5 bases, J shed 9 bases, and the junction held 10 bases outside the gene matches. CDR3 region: CASSTRAGGHAEQFF. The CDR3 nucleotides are TGTGCCAGCAGTACCCGAGCGGGGGGGCATGCTGAGCAGTTCTTC.

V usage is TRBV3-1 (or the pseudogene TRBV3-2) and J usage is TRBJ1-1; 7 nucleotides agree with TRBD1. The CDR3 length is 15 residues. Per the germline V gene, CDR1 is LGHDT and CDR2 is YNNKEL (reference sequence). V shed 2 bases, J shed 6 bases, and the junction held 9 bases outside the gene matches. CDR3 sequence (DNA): TGTGCCAGCAGCCAACAACAGACAGGGCTGGCTGAAGCTTTCTTT. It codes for CASSQQQTGLAEAFF.

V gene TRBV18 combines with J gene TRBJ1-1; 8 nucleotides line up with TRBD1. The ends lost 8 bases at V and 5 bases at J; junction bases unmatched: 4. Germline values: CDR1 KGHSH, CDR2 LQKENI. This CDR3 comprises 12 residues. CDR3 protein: CASGQGLTEAFF. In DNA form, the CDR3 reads TGTGCCAGCGGACAGGGTTTGACTGAAGCTTTCTTT.

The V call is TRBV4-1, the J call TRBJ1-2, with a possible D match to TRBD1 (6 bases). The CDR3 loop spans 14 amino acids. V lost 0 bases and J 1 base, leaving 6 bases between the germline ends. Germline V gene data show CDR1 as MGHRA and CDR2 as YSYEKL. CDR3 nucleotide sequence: TGCGCCAGCAGCCAAGACAGGGGTAACTATGGCTACACCTTC. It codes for CASSQDRGNYGYTF.